The present T cell receptor beta chain was sequenced within a study of response to subunit inactivated influenza vaccine. Study-level findings and limits: Few new T cells, the authors suggested, are recruited by each seasonal influenza vaccination.

There are 14 residues in the CDR3. V lost 3 bases and J lost 11, with 17 bases in between. TCRdb re-called the RT-PCR reads with MiXCR, one entry per CDR3 protein. The table records more than 700,000 distinct CDR3 sequences, 21% of them present only once. This clonotype was seen a few times. Its antigen is undetermined. This TCR came from a man aged 50 to 60 who received an inactivated influenza vaccine. The specimen comprised PBMCs from blood, sampled 5 days after vaccination. V usage is TRBV12-3 or TRBV12-4 and J usage is TRBJ2-4, with D tentatively TRBD2 (5 bases). The CDR3 sequence: CASSLGIEGAVQYF. The CDR3 coding sequence is TGTGCCAGCAGTTTGGGCATCGAGGGAGCGGTTCAGTACTTC.